A single T cell receptor (beta chain) is shown here with its context. The antigen remains undetermined. Per germline, CDR1 DFQATT and CDR2 SNEGSKA (reference sequence). The CDR3 spans 13 residues. TCRdb reprocessed the 5' RACE reads, with one entry per CDR3 protein and no DNA. The repertoire table contains roughly 170,000 distinct CDR3 sequences. The sample belongs to a study of monozygotic twins with inflammatory bowel disease. Study findings and constraints: Against healthy co-twins, IBD patients had lower TCRbeta diversity (measured by inverse Simpson). Among IBD patients, fewer clonotypes were shared with others than among healthy twins, especially with disease activity. Support was absent for any single strong signal or clonotype linked to IBD.

The receptor was derived from a human donor with ulcerative colitis or Crohn's disease, or a healthy co-twin of an affected twin (not recorded which). The sequenced material came from blood. This chain joins TRBV20-1 and TRBJ2-5; TCRdb proposes TRBD1, but this gene call is untestable without DNA. The CDR3 loop reads CSATRTVQETQYF.